Below are 5 T cell receptor beta chains sequenced from a single sample in a study of blood T cell repertoires in COVID-19 (dated by TCRdb to 2020 to 2021). The method behind the library was the immunoSEQ multiplex PCR assay. In TCRdb, the immuneACCESS table is reduced to in-frame sequences with V and J assigned. These tables do not hold every clone; where another copy was compared, an unresolved V gene accounts for under half, and the others remain unexplained. The sample table lists 250,000 to 300,000 clones, 75% to 95% of them with a count of one. Clones ranked in the top ten supply 0.95% to 1.2% of the sample. The sample taken for sequencing was PBMCs or T cells enriched from blood (not recorded which). These receptors were collected from a woman between 25 and 40 years old who had recovered from COVID-19.

For the CDR3, the DNA is TGTGCCAGCAGCTTAGATTTGGTCAGGGGATACACCTTC. It codes for CASSLDLVRGYTF. The chain couples TRBV11-2 to TRBJ1-2; a possible D gene is TRBD1 (6 bases). The V and J ends lost 0 bases and 11 bases respectively, with 13 bases between them. CDR1 and CDR2 from the germline V gene are SGHAT and FQNNGV. The CDR3 has 13 amino acids.

The rearrangement uses TRBV28 and TRBJ2-7, with 7 bases fitting TRBD1. After removal of 4 bases from V and 0 bases from J, the junction contained 9 bases not matched to a gene. The CDR3 runs 16 residues. Germline assignment: CDR1 MDHEN and CDR2 SYDVKM. The CDR3 sequence: CASSSPGTESSYEQYF. In DNA, the CDR3 is TGTGCCAGCAGTTCACCCGGGACAGAGAGCTCCTACGAGCAGTACTTC.

The chain employs TRBV24-1 and TRBJ1-2, with 7 bases that match TRBD1. J was trimmed by 6 bases and V by 9 bases; bases with no gene match: 6. The germline V gene has CDR1 KGHDR and CDR2 SFDVKD. The CDR3 consists of 12 residues. The CDR3 bases are TGTGCCACCTCCACAGGGGATCATGGCTACACCTTC. Its translation is CATSTGDHGYTF.

The chain employs TRBV5-4 and TRBJ1-1; D gene ambiguous. The V end lost 0 bases, the J end lost 1 base, and 4 bases lay between the germline ends. Per the germline V gene, CDR1 is SGHNT and CDR2 is YYREEE (reference sequence). This CDR3 is 13 amino acids long. The CDR3: CASSLERNTEAFF. As DNA, the CDR3 is TGTGCCAGCAGCTTGGAGAGGAACACTGAAGCTTTCTTT.

DNA of the CDR3: TGTGCCAGTAACACCGGGACAAAGGTAGTGAATCAGCCCCAGCATTTT. As protein: CASNTGTKVVNQPQHF. V gene TRBV19 combines with J gene TRBJ1-5; D possibly corresponds to TRBD1 (6 bases). Germline V gene sequence: CDR1 LNHDA, CDR2 SQIVND (reference sequence). This CDR3 is built from 16 residues. V lost 7 bases to trimming and J lost 4 bases, with 20 bases between them. Combining the CDR3 with reference TRBV19 and TRBJ1-5 gives the whole variable domain DGGITQSPKYLFRKEGQNVTLSCEQNLNHDAMYWYRQDPGQGLRLIYYSQIVNDFQKGDIAEGYSVSREKKESFPLTVTSAQKNPTAFYLCASNTGTKVVNQPQHFGDGTRLSIL.